Listed below are T cell receptor beta chains from one sample, sequenced in a study of cytomegalovirus exposure and HLA in healthy donors. Sequencing used immunoSEQ multiplex PCR; TCRdb keeps in-frame clones, though not all of them. This table holds roughly 95,000 clones, more than 75% found once. Sequenced sample: PBMCs. The source is a man younger than 40 in good health and CMV-seropositive. Both conserved end residues are part of each CDR3. D genes are given only for firm matches. The size entry is marked missing in some rows and otherwise reads once, few, many or a size class.

v_call	j_call	clone_size	d_call	cdr3_aa	cdr3_nt
TRBV6-5	TRBJ2-7	NA	TRBD1	CASSPDRDYYEQYF	TGTGCCAGCAGCCCGGACAGGGATTACTACGAGCAGTACTTC
TRBV5-4	TRBJ2-2	once	NA	CASSHRDGYTGELFF	TGTGCCAGCAGCCACAGGGATGGGTACACCGGGGAGCTGTTTTTT
TRBV7-2	TRBJ1-2	NA	TRBD1	CASSPRTGVGYTF	TGTGCCAGCAGCCCGCGGACAGGGGTCGGCTACACCTTC
TRBV27	TRBJ2-7	once	NA	CASRDSVSRYEQYF	TGTGCCAGCAGAGACTCCGTCAGTCGTTACGAGCAGTACTTC
TRBV19	TRBJ1-5	few	NA	CASSGQRESNQPQHF	TGTGCCAGTAGTGGGCAGAGAGAAAGCAATCAGCCCCAGCATTTT
TRBV7-2	TRBJ2-5	NA	TRBD2	CASSLGGGKTQYF	TGTGCCAGCAGCTTAGGGGGGGGGAAGACCCAGTACTTC
TRBV28	TRBJ1-3	NA	TRBD1	CASSLHRGRNTIYF	TGTGCCAGCAGTCTACACAGGGGTCGAAACACCATATATTTT
TRBV19	TRBJ1-5	NA	NA	CASSIGVGNQPQHF	TGTGCCAGTAGTATCGGGGTGGGCAATCAGCCCCAGCATTTT
TRBV6-1	TRBJ2-1	few	TRBD2	CASRAGGGNYNEQFF	TGTGCCAGCAGGGCCGGCGGGGGGAACTACAATGAGCAGTTCTTC
TRBV6-5	TRBJ2-7	once	NA	CASSYSMSGYEQYF	TGTGCCAGCAGTTACTCTATGTCGGGTTACGAGCAGTACTTC
TRBV19	TRBJ2-2	few	TRBD2	CASSISSGATGELFF	TGTGCCAGTAGTATCAGTAGCGGGGCCACCGGGGAGCTGTTTTTT
TRBV19	TRBJ2-3	few	TRBD1	CASSTGTGGADTQYF	TGTGCCAGTAGTACCGGGACAGGGGGCGCAGATACGCAGTATTTT
TRBV9	TRBJ1-5	NA	TRBD1	CASSLTGYSNQPQHF	TGTGCCAGCAGCCTGACAGGGTATAGCAATCAGCCCCAGCATTTT
TRBV6-1	TRBJ2-7	NA	TRBD2	CASSGRPGSGRSYEQYF	TGTGCCAGCAGTGGCAGGCCTGGTAGCGGGAGGTCCTACGAGCAGTACTTC
TRBV6-5	TRBJ1-1	NA	NA	CASSSMGHQAFF	TGTGCCAGCAGTTCCATGGGACACCAAGCTTTCTTT
TRBV12-2	TRBJ2-7	NA	NA	CASRLAPDPGTNLSYEQYF	TGTGCAAGTCGCTTAGCCCCGGACCCGGGGACAAACTTATCCTACGAGCAGTACTTC
TRBV6-6	TRBJ1-5	NA	NA	CASGTRSTDQPQHF	TGTGCCAGCGGGACAAGAAGTACCGATCAGCCCCAGCATTTT
TRBV5-1	TRBJ2-5	NA	TRBD1	CASIPGTAGSNIETQYF	TGCGCCAGTATACCCGGGACAGCCGGGTCAAACATTGAGACCCAGTACTTC
TRBV19	TRBJ1-4	NA	NA	CASRPTGSNEKLFF	TGTGCCAGTCGACCGACAGGTTCTAATGAAAAACTGTTTTTT
TRBV27	TRBJ2-7	NA	TRBD1	CASSSGGFIYEQYF	TGTGCCAGCAGCTCAGGGGGCTTCATCTACGAGCAGTACTTC
TRBV2	TRBJ2-5	once	TRBD2	CATHWTSGVQETQYF	TGTGCCACCCACTGGACTAGCGGGGTCCAAGAGACCCAGTACTTC
TRBV28	TRBJ2-7	NA	TRBD1	CASRTGGLYEQYF	TGTGCCAGCAGGACAGGGGGCCTCTACGAGCAGTACTTC
TRBV7-9	TRBJ2-3	NA	NA	CASSLTGDGTDTQYF	TGTGCCAGCAGTCTTACGGGAGATGGGACAGATACGCAGTATTTT
TRBV2	TRBJ2-3	NA	TRBD1	CASSDPGQESDTQYF	TGTGCCAGCAGCGACCCCGGACAGGAATCAGATACGCAGTATTTT
TRBV6-1	TRBJ1-2	once	NA	CASSEDRYGYTF	TGTGCCAGCAGCGAAGATCGCTATGGCTACACCTTC
TRBV30	TRBJ1-6	NA	TRBD1	CAWSGGQGWSPLHF	TGTGCCTGGAGTGGGGGACAGGGATGGTCACCCCTCCACTTT
TRBV5-6	TRBJ2-7	NA	NA	CASSVGLSYEQYF	TGTGCCAGCAGCGTCGGACTGAGCTACGAGCAGTACTTC
TRBV27	TRBJ2-2	NA	NA	CASSLSGRTGELFF	TGTGCCAGCAGTTTATCTGGGAGAACCGGGGAGCTGTTTTTT
TRBV7-8	TRBJ2-1	once	TRBD2	CASSLELATSGSYNEQFF	TGTGCCAGCAGCTTAGAGCTTGCGACTAGCGGCTCCTACAATGAGCAGTTCTTC
TRBV6-5	TRBJ1-1	NA	NA	CASSYSSRGYTEAFF	TGTGCCAGCAGTTACTCGAGCAGGGGATACACTGAAGCTTTCTTT
TRBV10-3	TRBJ2-3	NA	TRBD2	CAISGTSGKGDTQYF	TGTGCCATCAGCGGGACTAGCGGGAAGGGAGATACGCAGTATTTT
TRBV28	TRBJ2-7	few	TRBD1	CASSDRTGSYEQYF	TGTGCCAGCAGTGACAGGACAGGGTCCTACGAGCAGTACTTC
TRBV23-1	TRBJ1-2	once	NA	CASSQAALEYYGYTF	TGCGCCAGCAGTCAAGCGGCCCTGGAGTACTATGGCTACACCTTC
TRBV7-2	TRBJ1-6	NA	TRBD1	CASSLRQGVNSPLHF	TGTGCCAGCAGCTTACGACAGGGGGTTAATTCACCCCTCCACTTT
TRBV19	TRBJ1-6	NA	TRBD1	CASSIESGTGVNSPLHF	TGTGCCAGTAGTATAGAGTCCGGGACAGGGGTTAATTCACCCCTCCACTTT
TRBV19	TRBJ1-6	NA	TRBD1	CASSLRTGEAPLHF	TGTGCCAGTAGTCTTCGGACAGGGGAGGCACCCCTCCACTTT
TRBV27	TRBJ1-5	NA	NA	CASSRTLPAAYGQTNQPQHF	TGTGCCAGCAGCCGCACGCTTCCCGCGGCTTACGGACAGACCAATCAGCCCCAGCATTTT
TRBV19	TRBJ2-5	NA	TRBD2	CASSVTSGRSETQYF	TGTGCCAGTAGTGTCACTAGCGGGAGGTCTGAGACCCAGTACTTC
TRBV7-3	TRBJ2-1	NA	TRBD2	CASSLRGEQWVAGGHYNEQFF	TGTGCCAGCAGCTTAAGGGGGGAACAGTGGGTAGCGGGAGGGCACTACAATGAGCAGTTCTTC
TRBV5-6	TRBJ2-1	NA	TRBD1	CASSTDRGNEQFF	TGTGCCAGCAGCACAGACAGGGGCAATGAGCAGTTCTTC
TRBV18	TRBJ2-4	NA	NA	CASSGQKNIQYF	TGTGCCAGCTCAGGACAGAAAAACATTCAGTACTTC
TRBV4-1	TRBJ1-5	few	TRBD1	CASSRQGHQPQHF	TGCGCCAGCAGCCGACAGGGACATCAGCCCCAGCATTTT
TRBV7-2	TRBJ2-3	few	TRBD1	CASSPTGGSDTQYF	TGTGCCAGCAGCCCGACAGGGGGGTCCGATACGCAGTATTTT
TRBV4-1	TRBJ1-2	NA	NA	CASSQNISPNYGYTF	TGCGCCAGCAGCCAGAACATATCACCTAACTATGGCTACACCTTC
TRBV18	TRBJ1-2	NA	NA	CASSPVRGTNYGYTF	TGTGCCAGCTCACCCGTGCGGGGGACTAACTATGGCTACACCTTC
TRBV15	TRBJ2-2	NA	TRBD1	CATSFTGGSTGELFF	TGTGCCACCAGCTTCACAGGGGGCAGCACCGGGGAGCTGTTTTTT
TRBV4-1	TRBJ2-7	NA	TRBD1	CASSHTGDAYEQYF	TGCGCCAGCAGCCATACAGGGGATGCCTACGAGCAGTACTTC
TRBV28	TRBJ1-5	NA	TRBD1	CASSPGTGTWGPQHF	TGTGCCAGCAGTCCCGGGACAGGGACTTGGGGGCCCCAGCATTTT
TRBV14	TRBJ1-2	NA	TRBD1	CASSHDRERARGGYTF	TGTGCCAGCAGCCATGACAGGGAGAGGGCGCGTGGAGGCTACACCTTC
TRBV6-5	TRBJ2-5	NA	NA	CASRQLGQETQYF	TGTGCCAGCAGACAACTAGGGCAAGAGACCCAGTACTTC
TRBV4-2	TRBJ2-3	few	NA	CASSLYSGTDTQYF	TGTGCCAGCAGCCTATACTCGGGGACAGATACGCAGTATTTT
TRBV28	TRBJ2-7	NA	TRBD2	CASSPSRGRAYEQYF	TGTGCCAGCAGCCCCTCTCGGGGGAGGGCATACGAGCAGTACTTC
TRBV7-2	TRBJ1-2	NA	TRBD1	CASSSSPDRGAGYTF	TGTGCCAGCAGTTCCTCCCCGGACAGGGGTGCGGGCTACACCTTC
TRBV7-3	TRBJ1-1	NA	NA	CASSLRGGAMPAAFF	TGTGCCAGCAGTCTAAGGGGGGGCGCAATGCCGGCGGCTTTCTTT
TRBV9	TRBJ2-4	NA	TRBD2	CASSGREGQAVQYF	TGTGCCAGCAGCGGACGGGAGGGCCAAGCTGTTCAGTACTTC